These 28 T cell receptor beta chains were sequenced from one sample in a study of blood T cell repertoires in COVID-19. Profiling relied on immunoSEQ multiplex PCR, and the TCRdb table lists in-frame clones only, not all of them. This table has around 41,000 clones, 91% appearing once. The sample consisted of peripheral blood. The receptors originated from a woman under 40 in a cohort sampled during active COVID-19.

The chain uses TRBV5-1 and TRBJ2-1; D gene uncertain. Germline V lookup: CDR1 SGHRS, CDR2 YFSETQ. The CDR3 contains 18 residues. Trimming took 0 bases from V and 0 from J, leaving 16 bases between them. The CDR3 nucleotides are TGCGCCAGCAGCTTGGAGCCAGCGATAAAACCCTCCTACAATGAGCAGTTCTTC. This translates into CASSLEPAIKPSYNEQFF.

V is TRBV28 and J is TRBJ1-2; 8 bases map to TRBD1. J gave up 6 bases and V 5 bases, and 11 bases lay outside the gene matches. Germline V gives CDR1 MDHEN, CDR2 SYDVKM. The CDR3 loop spans 15 amino acids. This chain's CDR3 is CASSRSPGGKNGYTF. The CDR3 region has the DNA TGTGCCAGCAGTCGTTCCCCAGGGGGCAAAAATGGCTACACCTTC.

The rearrangement uses TRBV7-2 and TRBJ2-1; tentatively, D is TRBD2 (5 bases). Looked up from germline, CDR1 is SGHTA and CDR2 is FQGNSA. Trimming removed 2 bases from V and 1 base from J, with 12 bases in between. The CDR3 runs 16 residues. The CDR3 sequence is CASSLTFSGSYNEQFF. CDR3 DNA: TGTGCCAGCAGCTTAACGTTTTCGGGGTCCTACAATGAGCAGTTCTTC.

This chain uses TRBV7-8 with TRBJ1-6; 7 nucleotides line up with TRBD1. The germline V gene encodes CDR1 SGHVS and CDR2 FQNEAQ. CDR3 length: 14 residues. The ends lost 6 bases at V and 4 bases at J; junction bases unmatched: 3. The CDR3 region is CASSRQGYNSPLHF. The CDR3 nucleotides are TGTGCCAGCAGTCGACAGGGATATAATTCACCCCTCCACTTT.

This chain joins TRBV19 and TRBJ2-1; weak D call: TRBD1 (6 bases). Germline CDR1 LNHDA, CDR2 SQIVND (reference sequence). The V and J ends lost 4 bases and 0 bases respectively, with 13 bases between them. The CDR3 has 16 residues. CDR3: CASSTTGWGSYNEQFF. The CDR3 DNA reads TGTGCCAGTAGTACGACAGGTTGGGGCTCCTACAATGAGCAGTTCTTC.

The gene calls are TRBV7-9 and TRBJ1-1; TRBD1 is a possible D gene (5 bases). Germline CDR1 reads SEHNR; CDR2 reads FQNEAQ (reference sequence). V shed 1 base and J shed 4 bases, with 10 bases lying between them. The length of the CDR3 is 14 residues. The DNA of the CDR3 is TGTGCCAGCAGCTTAGGGGGCGCAGGCACTGAAGCTTTCTTT. Encoded protein: CASSLGGAGTEAFF.

In this sample, this clone turned up a few times. The chain joins TRBV5-4 to TRBJ2-3; 9 bases fit TRBD1. The CDR3 totals 16 residues. After removal of 4 bases from V and 2 bases from J, the junction contained 8 bases not matched to a gene. Germline assignment: CDR1 SGHNT and CDR2 YYREEE (reference sequence). CDR3 loop: CASSLPGTGFTDTQYF. For the CDR3, the DNA is TGTGCCAGCAGCCTCCCCGGGACAGGGTTCACAGATACGCAGTATTTT.

The chain couples TRBV19 to TRBJ1-2; 7 positions agree with TRBD1. V gave up 7 bases and J gave up 0 bases; unmatched junction bases: 8. CDR1 is LNHDA, CDR2 SQIVND, per germline (reference sequence). The CDR3 consists of 15 residues. CDR3 protein: CASIPRQGTNYGYTF. The CDR3 nucleotides are TGTGCCAGTATTCCTAGACAGGGAACTAACTATGGCTACACCTTC.

CDR3 sequence reads: CASSFAGNNSPLHF. The CDR3 bases are TGTGCCAGCAGCTTCGCGGGGAATAATTCACCCCTCCACTTT. This rearrangement joins TRBV7-2 to TRBJ1-6; no clear D. The CDR3 runs to 14 residues. Germline-derived CDR1 and CDR2 are SGHTA and FQGNSA. The V end was cut by 3 bases, the J end by 5 bases, with 8 bases between.

The chain couples TRBV24-1 to TRBJ1-4, with TRBD1 matching over 7 bases. J lost 8 bases, V lost 9 bases, and 11 bases had no gene match. Per germline, CDR1 KGHDR and CDR2 SFDVKD. The CDR3 is made up of 14 amino acids. In DNA form, the CDR3 reads TGTGCCACCCCTGGGGGCAGGGGGAGAGAAAAACTGTTTTTT. Its translation is CATPGGRGREKLFF.

The chain employs TRBV7-8 and TRBJ2-2; 11 bases are shared with TRBD2. From germline, CDR1 is SGHVS and CDR2 FQNEAQ. The CDR3 runs 15 residues. Losses at the gene ends were 4 bases for V and 6 bases for J; bases not matched to a gene: 4. DNA of the CDR3: TGTGCCAGCAGCTCCCGACTAGCGGGGCCCGGGGAGCTGTTTTTT. Translating it yields CASSSRLAGPGELFF.

The chain employs TRBV24-1 and TRBJ2-2, with 10 bases matching TRBD1. J was trimmed by 4 bases and V by 2 bases; bases with no gene match: 6. The CDR3 has 17 amino acids. The germline V gene encodes CDR1 KGHDR and CDR2 SFDVKD. The chain's CDR3 is CATSDSGQGPGTGELFF. CDR3 DNA sequence: TGTGCCACCAGTGATTCGGGACAGGGGCCAGGCACCGGGGAGCTGTTTTTT.

This clone has only one observation. The chain joins TRBV5-1 to TRBJ1-2; TRBD1 is a possible D gene (6 bases). From germline, CDR1 is SGHRS and CDR2 YFSETQ. This CDR3 comprises 15 residues. V lost 4 bases and J lost 5, with 18 bases in between. CDR3 DNA sequence: TGCGCCAGCAGCCCCGGGGGGGGGACACAGTATGGCTACACCTTC. Amino acid sequence: CASSPGGGTQYGYTF.

This chain links TRBV7-2 with TRBJ1-4; D might be TRBD1 (5 bases). The V and J ends lost 1 base and 2 bases respectively, with 11 bases between them. In germline, CDR1 is SGHTA, CDR2 FQGNSA. The CDR3 has 16 residues. CDR3 DNA: TGTGCCAGCAGCTTAGGGGGCAGGGTGACTAATGAAAAACTGTTTTTT. Amino acid sequence: CASSLGGRVTNEKLFF.

The CDR3 reads CASSGNLGGSEGYTF. The DNA of the CDR3 is TGTGCCAGCAGCGGGAACCTAGGGGGATCGGAAGGCTACACCTTC. V and J are TRBV5-5 and TRBJ1-2; D perhaps matches TRBD1 (6 bases). V lost 4 bases to trimming and J lost 8 bases, with 21 bases between them. Germline loops: CDR1 SGHKS, CDR2 YYEKEE (reference sequence). The CDR3 totals 15 residues.

This clone was counted once. The chain uses TRBV7-3 and TRBJ1-1; D possibly corresponds to TRBD1 (5 bases). V lost 5 bases and J 0 bases, leaving 13 bases between the germline ends. The CDR3 is made up of 15 amino acids. CDR1 SGHTA and CDR2 FQGTGA come from the germline V gene. The CDR3 DNA follows: TGTGCCAGCAGCACCCAGGGAGGGGTGAACACTGAAGCTTTCTTT. This gives the protein CASSTQGGVNTEAFF.

This clone was seen once. The identical CDR3 is also encoded by other nucleotide sequences in the sample. The rearrangement uses TRBV19 and TRBJ1-5, with 8 bases fitting TRBD1. Trimming cost V 6 bases and J 4 bases; bases outside gene matches: 8. The CDR3 consists of 15 residues. The germline CDR1 and CDR2 sequences are LNHDA and SQIVND (reference sequence). CDR3 sequence reads: CASRGGQGGNQPQHF. The CDR3 DNA is TGTGCCAGTAGGGGTGGACAGGGAGGGAATCAGCCCCAGCATTTT.

The chain carries TRBV7-6 and TRBJ2-2; D is unresolved. Germline values: CDR1 SGHVS, CDR2 FNYEAQ. V gave up 1 base and J gave up 1 base, with 7 bases separating them. This CDR3 region has 15 residues. CDR3 region: CASSLVSQNTGELFF. CDR3 in DNA: TGTGCCAGCAGCTTAGTGTCACAGAACACCGGGGAGCTGTTTTTT.

This chain connects TRBV7-2 to TRBJ2-3; 7 nucleotides align to TRBD2. The CDR3 contains 17 residues. After removal of 0 bases from V and 1 base from J, the junction contained 7 bases not matched to a gene. Germline lookup yields CDR1 SGHTA and CDR2 FQGNSA. The CDR3 region has the DNA TGTGCCAGCAGCTTAGCGAGGCGGCGGGAGCGCACAGATACGCAGTATTTT. Translated, it gives CASSLARRRERTDTQYF.

Written as DNA, the CDR3 is TGTGCCTGGAGTGTAAGGTCGGGCTACAATGAGCAGTTCTTC. Translation: CAWSVRSGYNEQFF. The V and J genes are TRBV30 and TRBJ2-1; D not resolved. The V and J ends lost 0 bases and 3 bases respectively, with 9 bases between them. CDR3 length: 14 amino acids. CDR1 is GTSNPN and CDR2 is SVGIG in the germline V gene (reference sequence). The full variable domain, with the rest looked up from reference TRBV30 and TRBJ2-1, is SQTIHQWPATLVQPVGSPLSLECTVEGTSNPNLYWYRQAAGRGLQLLFYSVGIGQISSEVPQNLSASRPQDRQFILSSKKLLLSDSGFYLCAWSVRSGYNEQFFGPGTRLTVL.

The chain employs TRBV30 and TRBJ1-6; TRBD1 matches 9 bases. The V gene end was trimmed by 5 bases and the J gene end by 8 bases; junction bases not matched to a gene: 1. Germline values: CDR1 GTSNPN, CDR2 SVGIG (reference sequence). CDR3 length: 12 residues. CDR3 sequence: CAWRTGDSPLHF. The CDR3 DNA reads as TGTGCCTGGCGGACAGGGGATTCACCCCTCCACTTT.

This sequence joins TRBV5-8 and TRBJ2-3; 8 bases are a match to TRBD2. The V and J ends lost 0 bases and 0 bases, in that order; junction bases with no gene match: 0. Per the germline V gene, CDR1 is SGHTS and CDR2 is YDEGEE. This CDR3 contains 15 residues. In nucleotides, the CDR3 is TGTGCCAGCAGCTTGGGCGGGAGGAGCACAGATACGCAGTATTTT. It translates to CASSLGGRSTDTQYF.

The chain links TRBV12-3 or TRBV12-4 to TRBJ2-1, with 9 nucleotides matching TRBD2. V was clipped by 6 bases and J by 7 bases; unmatched bases: 4. This CDR3 has 13 residues. Here the CDR3 reads CASSLSGRNEQFF. CDR3 DNA: TGTGCCAGCAGCCTAAGCGGGAGGAATGAGCAGTTCTTC.

The CDR3 region has the DNA TGTGCCAGCAATTCCAACGCGGGTAGATCACCCCTCCACTTT. It codes for CASNSNAGRSPLHF. This sequence joins TRBV27 and TRBJ1-6; no reliable D call. This CDR3 has 14 residues. Germline V gene data show CDR1 as MNHEY and CDR2 as SMNVEV (reference sequence). V lost 7 bases and J lost 10, with 17 bases in between.

The V gene is TRBV27, the J gene TRBJ2-3, with 10 bases lining up with TRBD2. The CDR3 contains 16 residues. Germline CDR1 and CDR2: MNHEY and SMNVEV (reference sequence). The V and J ends lost 10 bases and 6 bases, in that order; junction bases with no gene match: 16. The CDR3 DNA reads as TGTGCCACCAAGCGGGAAGCGGGAGGGCCCTGGGATACGCAGTATTTT. This encodes CATKREAGGPWDTQYF.

The chain couples TRBV2 to TRBJ2-2; a possible D gene is TRBD2 (6 bases). Germline CDR1 reads SNHLY; CDR2 reads FYNNEI. Trimming pared 7 bases from V and 3 bases from J, leaving 6 bases between. The CDR3 spans 12 residues. The chain's CDR3 is CASTGDTGELFF. CDR3 nucleotide sequence: TGTGCCAGCACGGGGGACACCGGGGAGCTGTTTTTT.

This chain joins TRBV10-2 and TRBJ1-1; D possibly corresponds to TRBD1 (6 bases). CDR1 and CDR2 from the germline V gene are WSHSY and SAAADI. Trimming cost V 7 bases and J 3 bases, with 12 bases left between them. This CDR3 has 13 amino acids. CDR3 DNA sequence: TGCGCCAGCATTTCAGGGGTCCACACTGAAGCTTTCTTT. Translated: CASISGVHTEAFF.

The chain links TRBV19 to TRBJ2-1; TRBD2 matches at 8 bases. Germline assignment: CDR1 LNHDA and CDR2 SQIVND (reference sequence). With V trimmed by 6 bases and J by 1 base, 8 bases remained unmatched. The length of the CDR3 is 16 residues. CDR3 residues: CASRTREGRSYNEQFF. CDR3 in DNA: TGTGCCAGTAGGACACGGGAGGGCAGATCCTACAATGAGCAGTTCTTC.